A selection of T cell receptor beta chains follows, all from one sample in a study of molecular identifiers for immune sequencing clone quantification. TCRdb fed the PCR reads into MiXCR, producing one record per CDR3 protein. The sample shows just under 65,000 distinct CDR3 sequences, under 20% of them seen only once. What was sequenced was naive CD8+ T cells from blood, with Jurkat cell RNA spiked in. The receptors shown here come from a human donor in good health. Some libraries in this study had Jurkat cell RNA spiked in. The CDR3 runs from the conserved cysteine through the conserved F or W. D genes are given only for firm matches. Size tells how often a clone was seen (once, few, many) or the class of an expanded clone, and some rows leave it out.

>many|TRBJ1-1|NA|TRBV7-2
CASSLGENTEAFF
TGTGCCAGCAGCTTAGGCGAGAACACTGAAGCTTTCTTT
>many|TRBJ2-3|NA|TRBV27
CASSTPPVDTQYF
TGTGCCAGCAGTACCCCCCCGGTCGATACGCAGTATTTT
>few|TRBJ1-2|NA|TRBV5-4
CASSTQDLTNYGYTF
TGTGCCAGCAGCACCCAGGACCTAACTAACTATGGCTACACCTTC
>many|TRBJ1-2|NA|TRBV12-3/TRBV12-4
CASTETGQIANYGYTF
TGTGCCAGCACCGAAACGGGGCAGATAGCTAACTATGGCTACACCTTC
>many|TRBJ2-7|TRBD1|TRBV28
CASSFRGRWAEQYF
TGTGCCAGCAGTTTCAGGGGGCGATGGGCCGAGCAGTACTTC
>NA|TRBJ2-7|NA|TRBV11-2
CASSLVTNPYEQYF
TGTGCCAGCAGCTTAGTAACGAACCCCTACGAGCAGTACTTC
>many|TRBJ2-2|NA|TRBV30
CAWSWAKNTGELFF
TGTGCCTGGAGTTGGGCTAAGAACACCGGGGAGCTGTTTTTT
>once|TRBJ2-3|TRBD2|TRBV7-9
CASSSVVGGSTDTQYF
TGTGCCAGCAGCTCGGTGGTGGGAGGGAGCACAGATACGCAGTATTTT
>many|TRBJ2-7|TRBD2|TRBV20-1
CSASGTSVYEGDEQYF
TGCAGTGCTTCCGGGACTAGCGTTTACGAAGGGGACGAGCAGTACTTC
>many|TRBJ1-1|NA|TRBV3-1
CASSQDLNPSYTEAFF
TGTGCCAGCAGCCAAGATCTCAACCCTTCGTACACTGAAGCTTTCTTT
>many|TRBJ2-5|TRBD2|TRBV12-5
CASGLVGGSGETQYF
TGTGCTAGTGGTTTGGTAGGCGGGAGCGGAGAGACCCAGTACTTC
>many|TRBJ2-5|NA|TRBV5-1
CASSKRLDQETQYF
TGCGCCAGCAGTAAGCGGTTGGACCAAGAGACCCAGTACTTC
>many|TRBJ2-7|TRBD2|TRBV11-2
CASSYGTSSYEQYF
TGTGCCAGCAGCTACGGGACTAGCAGTTACGAGCAGTACTTC
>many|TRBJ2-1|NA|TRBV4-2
CASSQDVLWTSSYNEQFF
TGTGCCAGCAGCCAAGATGTACTCTGGACGAGCTCCTACAATGAGCAGTTCTTC
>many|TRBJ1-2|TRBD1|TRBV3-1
CASSQEARGNYGYTF
TGTGCCAGCAGCCAAGAAGCCAGGGGGAACTATGGCTACACCTTC
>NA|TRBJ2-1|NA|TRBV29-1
CSGTGSYNEQFF
TGCAGCGGTACGGGCTCCTACAATGAGCAGTTCTTC
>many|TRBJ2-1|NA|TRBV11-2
CASSLHSGSYNEQFF
TGTGCCAGCAGCTTACATTCAGGGAGTTACAATGAGCAGTTCTTC
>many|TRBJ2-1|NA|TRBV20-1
CSARRGDSYNEQFF
TGCAGTGCCAGACGGGGAGATTCCTACAATGAGCAGTTCTTC
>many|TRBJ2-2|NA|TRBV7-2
CASSLPFGDTGELFF
TGTGCCAGCAGCTTGCCCTTCGGGGACACCGGGGAGCTGTTTTTT
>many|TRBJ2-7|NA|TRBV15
CATSVGTESSYEQYF
TGTGCCACCAGCGTCGGGACCGAGAGCTCCTACGAGCAGTACTTC
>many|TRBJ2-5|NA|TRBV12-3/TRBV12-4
CASTWSGEETQYF
TGTGCCAGCACCTGGTCGGGAGAAGAGACCCAGTACTTC
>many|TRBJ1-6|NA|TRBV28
CASSFSPGYNSPLHF
TGTGCCAGCAGTTTCTCACCAGGGTATAATTCACCCCTCCACTTT
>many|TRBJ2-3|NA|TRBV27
CASSLSGPDEDTQYF
TGTGCCAGCAGTTTATCTGGACCAGACGAGGATACGCAGTATTTT
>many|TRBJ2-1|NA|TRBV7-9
CASSSSLGKAEQFF
TGTGCCAGCAGCTCCTCCCTGGGGAAGGCTGAGCAGTTCTTC
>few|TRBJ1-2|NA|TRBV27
CASGPTQGFNYGYTF
TGTGCCAGCGGCCCCACCCAGGGATTTAACTATGGCTACACCTTC
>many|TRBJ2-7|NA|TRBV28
CASSAELMRDEQYF
TGTGCCAGCAGTGCAGAGCTTATGCGGGACGAGCAGTACTTC
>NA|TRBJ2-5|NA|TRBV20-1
CSARDLRIMGQETQYF
TGCAGTGCTAGAGATCTCCGAATTATGGGGCAAGAGACCCAGTACTTC
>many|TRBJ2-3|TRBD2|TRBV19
CASSPILGLAGSTDTQYF
TGTGCCAGTAGCCCCATTTTGGGACTAGCGGGATCCACAGATACGCAGTATTTT
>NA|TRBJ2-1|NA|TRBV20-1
CSARTGTSYNEQFF
TGCAGTGCTAGAACCGGGACGAGCTACAATGAGCAGTTCTTC
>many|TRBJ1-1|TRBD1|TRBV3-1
CASSQWTGGKDTEAFF
TGTGCCAGCAGCCAGTGGACAGGGGGCAAGGACACTGAAGCTTTCTTT
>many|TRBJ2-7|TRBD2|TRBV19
CASSITSGSYSEQYF
TGTGCCAGTAGTATAACTAGCGGGAGTTATAGCGAGCAGTACTTC
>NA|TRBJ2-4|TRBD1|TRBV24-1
CATSSGTELLAKNIQYF
TGTGCCACCAGCTCCGGGACAGAGCTACTAGCCAAAAACATTCAGTACTTC
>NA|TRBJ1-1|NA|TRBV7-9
CASSLGVGENTEAFF
TGTGCCAGCAGCTTAGGGGTTGGGGAGAACACTGAGGCTTTCTTT
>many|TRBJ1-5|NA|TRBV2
CASSEGGSGLGGPENQPQHF
TGTGCCAGCAGTGAAGGGGGGAGTGGGCTAGGGGGACCAGAAAATCAGCCCCAGCATTTT
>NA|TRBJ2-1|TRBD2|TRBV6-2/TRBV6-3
CASSLFGGEGYNEQFF
TGTGCCAGCAGCCTTTTCGGGGGGGAGGGCTACAATGAGCAGTTCTTC
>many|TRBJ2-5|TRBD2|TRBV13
CASSSLAPEETQYF
TGTGCCAGCAGTTCACTAGCGCCGGAAGAGACCCAGTACTTC
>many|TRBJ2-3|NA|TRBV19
CASRIGGGTDTQYF
TGTGCCAGTAGAATCGGGGGAGGCACAGATACGCAGTATTTT
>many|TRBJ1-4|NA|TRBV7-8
CASNPGNGEKLFF
TGTGCCAGCAACCCAGGGAATGGTGAAAAACTGTTTTTT
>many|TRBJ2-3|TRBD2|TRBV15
CATSRLAASTDTQYF
TGTGCCACCAGCCGCCTAGCGGCTAGCACAGATACGCAGTATTTT
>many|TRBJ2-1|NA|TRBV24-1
CATSVYEGNEQFF
TGTGCCACCAGTGTGTACGAGGGAAATGAGCAGTTCTTC
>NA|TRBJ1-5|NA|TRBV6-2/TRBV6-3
CASSPGGGQPQHF
TGTGCCAGCAGTCCCGGGGGTGGACAGCCCCAGCATTTT
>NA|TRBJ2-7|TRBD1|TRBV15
CATSYTGDLYEQYF
TGTGCCACCAGCTATACAGGGGACCTCTACGAGCAGTACTTC
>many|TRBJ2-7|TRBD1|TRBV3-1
CASSQRTGTYEQYF
TGTGCCAGCAGCCAAAGGACAGGAACCTACGAGCAGTACTTC
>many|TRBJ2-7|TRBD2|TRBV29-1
CSVLTSGSYEQYF
TGCAGCGTTTTGACTAGCGGGAGTTACGAGCAGTACTTC
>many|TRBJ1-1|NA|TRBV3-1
CASSPRGWDEAFF
TGTGCCAGCAGCCCGCGTGGTTGGGATGAAGCTTTCTTT
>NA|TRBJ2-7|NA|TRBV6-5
CASSYFAGGATYEKYF
NA
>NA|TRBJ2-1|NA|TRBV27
CASSLSAVSEQFF
TGTGCCAGCAGTTTATCCGCAGTAAGTGAGCAGTTCTTC
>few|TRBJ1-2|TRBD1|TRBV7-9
CASSSRQGYGYTF
TGTGCCAGCAGCTCCAGACAGGGCTATGGCTACACCTTC